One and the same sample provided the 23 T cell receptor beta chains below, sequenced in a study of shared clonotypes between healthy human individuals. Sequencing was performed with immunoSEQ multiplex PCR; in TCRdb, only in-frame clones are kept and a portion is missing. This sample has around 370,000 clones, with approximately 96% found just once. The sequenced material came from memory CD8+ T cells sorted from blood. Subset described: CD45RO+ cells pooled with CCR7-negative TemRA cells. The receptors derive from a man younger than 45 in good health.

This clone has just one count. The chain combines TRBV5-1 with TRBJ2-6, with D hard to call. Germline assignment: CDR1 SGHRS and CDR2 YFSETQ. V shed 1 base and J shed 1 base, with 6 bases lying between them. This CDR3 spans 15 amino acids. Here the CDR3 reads CASSLLSSGANVLTF. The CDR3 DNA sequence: TGCGCCAGCAGCTTGTTGTCTTCTGGGGCCAACGTCCTGACTTTC.

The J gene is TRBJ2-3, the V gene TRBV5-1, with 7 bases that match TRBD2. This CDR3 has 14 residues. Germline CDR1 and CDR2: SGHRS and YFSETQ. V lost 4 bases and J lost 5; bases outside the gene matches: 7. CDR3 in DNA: TGCGCCAGCAGCCCTCCTAGCGGTGGAGATACGCAGTATTTT. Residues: CASSPPSGGDTQYF.

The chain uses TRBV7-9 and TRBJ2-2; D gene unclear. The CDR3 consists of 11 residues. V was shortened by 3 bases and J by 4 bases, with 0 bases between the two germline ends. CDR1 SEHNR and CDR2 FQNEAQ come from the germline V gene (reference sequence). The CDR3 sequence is CASSFTGELFF. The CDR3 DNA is TGTGCCAGCAGCTTCACCGGGGAGCTGTTTTTT.

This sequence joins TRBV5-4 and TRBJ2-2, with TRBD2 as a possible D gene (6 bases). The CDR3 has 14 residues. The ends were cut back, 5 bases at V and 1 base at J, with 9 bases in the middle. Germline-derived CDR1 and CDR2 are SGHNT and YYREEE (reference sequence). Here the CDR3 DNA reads TGTGCCAGCAGGGCTAGCGTGAACACCGGGGAGCTGTTTTTT. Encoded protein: CASRASVNTGELFF. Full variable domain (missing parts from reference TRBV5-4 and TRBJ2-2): ETGVTQSPTHLIKTRGQQVTLRCSSQSGHNTVSWYQQALGQGPQFIFQYYREEENGRGNFPPRFSGLQFPNYSSELNVNALELDDSALYLCASRASVNTGELFFGEGSRLTVL.

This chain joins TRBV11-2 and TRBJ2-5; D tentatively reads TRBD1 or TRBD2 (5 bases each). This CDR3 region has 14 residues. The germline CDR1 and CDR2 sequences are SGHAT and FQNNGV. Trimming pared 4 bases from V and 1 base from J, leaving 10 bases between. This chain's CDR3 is CASSSRGSQETQYF. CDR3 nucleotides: TGTGCCAGCAGCTCTCGGGGCTCCCAAGAGACCCAGTACTTC.

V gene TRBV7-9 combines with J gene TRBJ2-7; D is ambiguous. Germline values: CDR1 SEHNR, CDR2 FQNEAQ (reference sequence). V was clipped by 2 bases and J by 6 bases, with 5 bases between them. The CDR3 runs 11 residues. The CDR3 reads CASSLNTEQYF. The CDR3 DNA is TGTGCCAGCAGCTTAAACACCGAGCAGTACTTC.

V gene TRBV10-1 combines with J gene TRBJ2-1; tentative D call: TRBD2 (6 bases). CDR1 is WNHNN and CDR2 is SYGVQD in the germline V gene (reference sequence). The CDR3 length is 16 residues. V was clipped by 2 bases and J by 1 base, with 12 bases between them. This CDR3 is CASSEGGGRSYNEQFF. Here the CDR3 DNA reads TGCGCCAGCAGTGAGGGGGGTGGGAGGTCCTACAATGAGCAGTTCTTC.

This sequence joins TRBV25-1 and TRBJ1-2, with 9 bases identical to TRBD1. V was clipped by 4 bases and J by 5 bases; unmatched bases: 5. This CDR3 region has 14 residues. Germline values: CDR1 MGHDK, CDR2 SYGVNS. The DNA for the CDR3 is TGTGCCAGCAGTGGGGGACAGGGCGGGTATGGCTACACCTTC. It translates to CASSGGQGGYGYTF.

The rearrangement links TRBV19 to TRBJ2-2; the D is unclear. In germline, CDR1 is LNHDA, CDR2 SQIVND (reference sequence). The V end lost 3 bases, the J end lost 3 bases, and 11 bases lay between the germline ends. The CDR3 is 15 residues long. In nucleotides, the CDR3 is TGTGCCAGTAGTATCCGAGGACGGCACACCGGGGAGCTGTTTTTT. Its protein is CASSIRGRHTGELFF.

In DNA form, the CDR3 reads TGCGCCAGCAGCGACAGGGTCGGCGAGCAGTACTTC. Translation gives CASSDRVGEQYF. The chain has TRBV4-1 and TRBJ2-7; TRBD1 matches at 7 bases. The CDR3 length is 12 residues. Trimming took 5 bases from V and 6 from J; bases not matched to a gene: 4. Germline V gives CDR1 MGHRA, CDR2 YSYEKL.

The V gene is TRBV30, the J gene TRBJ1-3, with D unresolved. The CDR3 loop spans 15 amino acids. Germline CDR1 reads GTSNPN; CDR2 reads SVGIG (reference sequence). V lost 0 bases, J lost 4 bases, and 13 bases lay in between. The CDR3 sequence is CAWSVRRAQGNTIYF. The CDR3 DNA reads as TGTGCCTGGAGTGTCAGGAGGGCGCAGGGAAACACCATATATTTT.

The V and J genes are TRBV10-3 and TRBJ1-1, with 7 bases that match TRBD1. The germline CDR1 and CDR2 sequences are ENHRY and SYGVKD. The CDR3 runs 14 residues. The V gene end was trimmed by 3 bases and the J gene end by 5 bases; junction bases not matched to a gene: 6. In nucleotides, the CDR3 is TGTGCCATCAGTGACCGACAGGGAGTGACTGAAGCTTTCTTT. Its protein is CAISDRQGVTEAFF.

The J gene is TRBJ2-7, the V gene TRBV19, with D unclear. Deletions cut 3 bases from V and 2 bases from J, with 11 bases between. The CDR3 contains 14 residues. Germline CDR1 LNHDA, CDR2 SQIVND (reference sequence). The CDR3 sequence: CASSIDFFTYEQYF. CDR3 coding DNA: TGTGCCAGTAGTATCGACTTTTTCACCTACGAGCAGTACTTC.

This CDR3 is CASGIQMNTEAFF. For the CDR3, the DNA is TGCGCCAGCGGAATACAAATGAACACTGAAGCTTTCTTT. This sequence joins TRBV4-1 and TRBJ1-1; no definite D call. Germline CDR1 is MGHRA and CDR2 is YSYEKL. The CDR3 consists of 13 residues. The ends were cut back, 8 bases at V and 0 bases at J, with 10 bases in the middle.

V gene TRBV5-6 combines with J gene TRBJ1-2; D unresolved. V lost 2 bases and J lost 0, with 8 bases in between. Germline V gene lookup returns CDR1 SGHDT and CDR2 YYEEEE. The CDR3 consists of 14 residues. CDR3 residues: CASSLRQTNYGYTF. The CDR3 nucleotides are TGTGCCAGCAGCTTAAGGCAGACTAACTATGGCTACACCTTC. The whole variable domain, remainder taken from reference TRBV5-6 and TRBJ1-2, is DAGVTQSPTHLIKTRGQQVTLRCSPKSGHDTVSWYQQALGQGPQFIFQYYEEEERQRGNFPDRFSGHQFPNYSSELNVNALLLGDSALYLCASSLRQTNYGYTFGSGTRLTVV.

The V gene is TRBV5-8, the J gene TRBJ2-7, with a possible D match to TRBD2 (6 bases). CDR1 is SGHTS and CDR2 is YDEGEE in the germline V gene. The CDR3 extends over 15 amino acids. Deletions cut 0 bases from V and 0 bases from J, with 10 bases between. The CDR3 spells CASSLVTRDSYEQYF. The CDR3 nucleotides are TGTGCCAGCAGCTTGGTGACGCGGGACTCCTACGAGCAGTACTTC.

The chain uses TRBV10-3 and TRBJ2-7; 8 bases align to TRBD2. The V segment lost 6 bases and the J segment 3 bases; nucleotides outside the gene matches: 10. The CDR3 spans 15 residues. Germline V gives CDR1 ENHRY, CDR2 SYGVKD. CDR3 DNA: TGTGCCATCAGCAAACGGCGGGAGGCAAGCTACGAGCAGTACTTC. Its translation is CAISKRREASYEQYF.

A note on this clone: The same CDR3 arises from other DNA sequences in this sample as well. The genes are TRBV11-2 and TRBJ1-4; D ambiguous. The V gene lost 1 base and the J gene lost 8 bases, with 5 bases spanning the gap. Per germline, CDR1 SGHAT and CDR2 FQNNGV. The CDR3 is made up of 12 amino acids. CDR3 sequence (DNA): TGTGCCAGCAGCTTAGGCAGGGAAAAACTGTTTTTT. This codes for CASSLGREKLFF.

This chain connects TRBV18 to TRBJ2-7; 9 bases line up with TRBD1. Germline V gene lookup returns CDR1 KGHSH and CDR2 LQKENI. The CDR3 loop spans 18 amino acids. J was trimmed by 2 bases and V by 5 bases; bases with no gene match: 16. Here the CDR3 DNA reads TGTGCCAGCTCATCAACTGTCGCCGGGACAGGGTTTCCCTACGAGCAGTACTTC. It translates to CASSSTVAGTGFPYEQYF.

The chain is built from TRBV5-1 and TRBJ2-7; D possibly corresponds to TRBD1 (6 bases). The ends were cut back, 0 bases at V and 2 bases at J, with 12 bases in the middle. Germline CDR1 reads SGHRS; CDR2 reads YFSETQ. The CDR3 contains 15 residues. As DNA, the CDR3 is TGCGCCAGCAGCTTGGCCCGACAGGTTCCCTACGAGCAGTACTTC. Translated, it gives CASSLARQVPYEQYF. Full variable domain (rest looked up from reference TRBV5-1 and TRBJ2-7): KAGVTQTPRYLIKTRGQQVTLSCSPISGHRSVSWYQQTPGQGLQFLFEYFSETQRNKGNFPGRFSGRQFSNSRSEMNVSTLELGDSALYLCASSLARQVPYEQYFGPGTRLTVT.

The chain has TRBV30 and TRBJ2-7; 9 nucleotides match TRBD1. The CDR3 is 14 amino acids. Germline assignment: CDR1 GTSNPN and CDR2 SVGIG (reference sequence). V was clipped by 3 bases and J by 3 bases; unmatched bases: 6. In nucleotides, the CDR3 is TGTGCCTGGAGCCCCGTGACAGGGGGCTACGAGCAGTACTTC. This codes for CAWSPVTGGYEQYF.

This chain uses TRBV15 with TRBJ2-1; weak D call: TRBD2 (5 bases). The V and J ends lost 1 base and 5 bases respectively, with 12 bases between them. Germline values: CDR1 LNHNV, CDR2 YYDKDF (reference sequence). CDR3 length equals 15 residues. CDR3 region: CATSRGAPLDNEQFF. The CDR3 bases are TGTGCCACCAGCAGAGGAGCCCCACTAGACAATGAGCAGTTCTTC.

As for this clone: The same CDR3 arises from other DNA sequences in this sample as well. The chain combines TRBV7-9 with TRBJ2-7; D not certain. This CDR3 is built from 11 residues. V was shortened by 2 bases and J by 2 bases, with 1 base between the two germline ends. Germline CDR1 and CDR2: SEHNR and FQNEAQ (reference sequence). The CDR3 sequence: CASSLTYEQYF. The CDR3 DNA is TGTGCCAGCAGCTTAACCTACGAGCAGTACTTC.